This entry is about one T cell receptor (beta chain). This sample was included in a study of CD4 and CD8 cells across lung adenocarcinoma regions. The patients had localized lung adenocarcinoma, a non-small cell subtype. One entry per CDR3 protein results from TCRdb running MiXCR on the PCR reads. Here the sample spans about 4,000 distinct CDR3 sequences, just over 50% being singletons. Sample: CD4+ T cells from the margin of a lung tumor. The sequence derives from a female donor with lung adenocarcinoma. The CD4 and CD8 labels of this study may be unreliable.

CDR3 sequence reads: CASSENWGYEQYF. In nucleotides, the CDR3 is TGCGCCAGCAGTGAGAATTGGGGTTACGAGCAGTACTTC. J is TRBJ2-1 and V is TRBV10-1, with D unresolved. The end of the DNA is better explained by TRBJ2-7, so the J call may be wrong. Germline V CDR1 and CDR2: WNHNN, SYGVQD (reference sequence). The CDR3 runs to 13 residues.